This T cell receptor beta chain was sequenced in a study of cytomegalovirus exposure and HLA in healthy donors. General study points: Donor immune exposure was known only as CMV serostatus. Compared with the roughly 700-donor mean, an Asian-associated ancestry cluster reportedly had fewer N-insertions, according to a later analysis.

V lost 4 bases to trimming and J lost 7 bases, with 25 bases between them. CDR1 is MGHRA and CDR2 is YSYEKL in the germline V gene. The CDR3 has 17 amino acids. The PCR ran on 60 Vbeta and 13 Jbeta primers. The repertoire was sequenced with immunoSEQ multiplex PCR; TCRdb's copy has only in-frame clones and lacks some. This table holds about 140,000 clones, around 80% found once. Worth noting for this clone: Its antigen is unidentified.

Sequencing used PBMCs. This receptor was identified in a young man in good health and CMV-seronegative. This rearrangement joins TRBV4-1 to TRBJ1-2, with D perhaps TRBD1 (6 bases). CDR3 DNA: TGCGCCAGCAGCCCCCGAGGGGGTCTTGGCCTTCTAGGTGGCTACACCTTC. Residues: CASSPRGGLGLLGGYTF.